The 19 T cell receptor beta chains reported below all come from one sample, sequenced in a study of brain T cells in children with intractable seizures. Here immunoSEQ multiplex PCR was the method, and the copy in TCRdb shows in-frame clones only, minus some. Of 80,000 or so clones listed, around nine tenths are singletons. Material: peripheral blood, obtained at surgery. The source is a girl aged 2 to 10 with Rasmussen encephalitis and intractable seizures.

In DNA, the CDR3 is TGTGCCTGGAGGTGGGGGGCGGACACTGAAGCTTTCTTT. Translated, it gives CAWRWGADTEAFF. The chain recombines TRBV30 with TRBJ1-1; tentative D call: TRBD1 (6 bases). CDR3 size: 13 residues. The germline V gene encodes CDR1 GTSNPN and CDR2 SVGIG (reference sequence). V lost 3 bases, J lost 3 bases, and 11 bases lay in between.

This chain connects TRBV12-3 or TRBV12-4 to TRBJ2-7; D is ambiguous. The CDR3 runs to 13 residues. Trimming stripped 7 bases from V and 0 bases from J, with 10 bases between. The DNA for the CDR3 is TGTGCCAGCATTCTTGACGGCTCCTACGAGCAGTACTTC. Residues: CASILDGSYEQYF.

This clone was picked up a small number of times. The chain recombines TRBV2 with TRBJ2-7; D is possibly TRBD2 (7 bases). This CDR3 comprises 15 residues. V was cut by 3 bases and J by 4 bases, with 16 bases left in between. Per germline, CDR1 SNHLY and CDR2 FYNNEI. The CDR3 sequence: CASSEGAGELYEQYF. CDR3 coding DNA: TGTGCCAGCAGTGAGGGGGCGGGGGAGCTGTACGAGCAGTACTTC.

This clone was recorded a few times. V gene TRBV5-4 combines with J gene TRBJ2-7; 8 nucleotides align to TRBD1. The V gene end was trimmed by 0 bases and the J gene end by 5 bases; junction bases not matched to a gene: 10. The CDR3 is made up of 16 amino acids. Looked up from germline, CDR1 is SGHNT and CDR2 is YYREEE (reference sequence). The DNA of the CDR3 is TGTGCCAGCAGCTTGGGGGACAGGCCCCGCGGTCACGAGCAGTACTTC. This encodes CASSLGDRPRGHEQYF.

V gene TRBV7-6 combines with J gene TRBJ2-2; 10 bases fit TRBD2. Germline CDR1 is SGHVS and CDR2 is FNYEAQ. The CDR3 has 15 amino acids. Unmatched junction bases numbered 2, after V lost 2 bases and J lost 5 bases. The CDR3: CASSLPSGSTGELFF. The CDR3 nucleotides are TGTGCCAGCAGCTTACCTAGCGGGAGTACCGGGGAGCTGTTTTTT. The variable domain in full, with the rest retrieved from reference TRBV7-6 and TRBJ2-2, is GAGVSQSPRYKVTKRGQDVALRCDPISGHVSLYWYRQALGQGPEFLTYFNYEAQQDKSGLPNDRFSAERPEGSISTLTIQRTEQRDSAMYRCASSLPSGSTGELFFGEGSRLTVL.

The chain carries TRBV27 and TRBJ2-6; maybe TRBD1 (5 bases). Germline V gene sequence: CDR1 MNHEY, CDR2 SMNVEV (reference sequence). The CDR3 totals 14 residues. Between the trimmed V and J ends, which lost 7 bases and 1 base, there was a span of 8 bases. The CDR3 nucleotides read TGTGCCAGCAAGGGGAAGTCTGGGGCCAACGTCCTGACTTTC. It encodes CASKGKSGANVLTF.

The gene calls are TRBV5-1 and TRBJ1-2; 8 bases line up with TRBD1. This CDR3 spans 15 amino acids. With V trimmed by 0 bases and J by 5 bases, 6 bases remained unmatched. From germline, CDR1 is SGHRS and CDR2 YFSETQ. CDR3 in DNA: TGCGCCAGCAGCTTGGCGACAGGGGAGGGATATGGCTACACCTTC. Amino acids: CASSLATGEGYGYTF. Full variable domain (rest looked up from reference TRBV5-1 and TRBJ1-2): KAGVTQTPRYLIKTRGQQVTLSCSPISGHRSVSWYQQTPGQGLQFLFEYFSETQRNKGNFPGRFSGRQFSNSRSEMNVSTLELGDSALYLCASSLATGEGYGYTFGSGTRLTVV.

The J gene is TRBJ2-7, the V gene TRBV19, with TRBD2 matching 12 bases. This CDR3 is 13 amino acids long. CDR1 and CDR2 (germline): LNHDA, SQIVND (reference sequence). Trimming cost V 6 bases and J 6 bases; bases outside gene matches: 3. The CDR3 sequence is CASRGGLAGEQYF. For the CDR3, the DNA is TGTGCCAGTAGGGGGGGACTAGCGGGCGAGCAGTACTTC.

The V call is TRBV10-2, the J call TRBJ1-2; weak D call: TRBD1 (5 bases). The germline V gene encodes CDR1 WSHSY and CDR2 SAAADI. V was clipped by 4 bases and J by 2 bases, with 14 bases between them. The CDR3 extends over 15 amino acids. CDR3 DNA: TGCGCCAGCAGTGGGACCGGGGCTACGAACTATGGCTACACCTTC. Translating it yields CASSGTGATNYGYTF.

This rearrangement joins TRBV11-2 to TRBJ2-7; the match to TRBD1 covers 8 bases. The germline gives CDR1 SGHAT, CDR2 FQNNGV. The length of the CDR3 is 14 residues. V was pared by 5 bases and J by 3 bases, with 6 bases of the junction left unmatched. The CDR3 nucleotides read TGTGCCAGCAGCAAGGGACAGGTCGACTACGAGCAGTACTTC. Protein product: CASSKGQVDYEQYF.

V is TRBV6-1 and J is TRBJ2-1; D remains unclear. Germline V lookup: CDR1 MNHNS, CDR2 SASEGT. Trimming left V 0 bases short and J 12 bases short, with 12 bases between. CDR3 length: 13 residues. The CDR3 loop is CASSEALDGRQFF. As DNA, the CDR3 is TGTGCCAGCAGTGAAGCGCTAGACGGACGGCAGTTCTTC.

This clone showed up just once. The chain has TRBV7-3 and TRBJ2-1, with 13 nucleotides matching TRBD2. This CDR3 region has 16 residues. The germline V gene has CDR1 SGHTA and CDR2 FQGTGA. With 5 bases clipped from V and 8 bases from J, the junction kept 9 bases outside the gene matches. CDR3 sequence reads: CASSPGTSGKSDEQFF. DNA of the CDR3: TGTGCCAGCAGCCCCGGGACTAGCGGGAAGAGCGATGAGCAGTTCTTC.

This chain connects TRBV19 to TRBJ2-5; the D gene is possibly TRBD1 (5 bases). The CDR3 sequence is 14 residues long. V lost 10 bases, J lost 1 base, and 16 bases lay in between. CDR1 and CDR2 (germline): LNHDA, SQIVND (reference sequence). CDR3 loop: CATTQGRPQETQYF. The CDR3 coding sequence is TGTGCCACCACCCAGGGCAGGCCCCAAGAGACCCAGTACTTC. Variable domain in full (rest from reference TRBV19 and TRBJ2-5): DGGITQSPKYLFRKEGQNVTLSCEQNLNHDAMYWYRQDPGQGLRLIYYSQIVNDFQKGDIAEGYSVSREKKESFPLTVTSAQKNPTAFYLCATTQGRPQETQYFGPGTRLLVL.

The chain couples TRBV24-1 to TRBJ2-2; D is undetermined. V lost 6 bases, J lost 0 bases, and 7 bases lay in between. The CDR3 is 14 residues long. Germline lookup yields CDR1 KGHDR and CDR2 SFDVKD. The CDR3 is CATSSRANTGELFF. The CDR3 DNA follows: TGTGCCACCAGTTCGAGAGCGAACACCGGGGAGCTGTTTTTT.

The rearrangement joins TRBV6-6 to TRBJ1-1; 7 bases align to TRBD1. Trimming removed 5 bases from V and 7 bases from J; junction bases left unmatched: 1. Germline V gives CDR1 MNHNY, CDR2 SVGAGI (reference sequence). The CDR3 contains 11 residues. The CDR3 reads CASSRDSEAFF. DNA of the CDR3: TGTGCCAGCAGTCGGGACAGTGAAGCTTTCTTT.

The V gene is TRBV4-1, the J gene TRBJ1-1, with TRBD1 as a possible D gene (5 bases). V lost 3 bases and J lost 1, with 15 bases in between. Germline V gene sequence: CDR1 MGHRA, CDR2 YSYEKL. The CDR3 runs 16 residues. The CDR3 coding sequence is TGCGCCAGCAGCCACCCAAGAGGCGGGGGGAACACTGAAGCTTTCTTT. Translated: CASSHPRGGGNTEAFF.

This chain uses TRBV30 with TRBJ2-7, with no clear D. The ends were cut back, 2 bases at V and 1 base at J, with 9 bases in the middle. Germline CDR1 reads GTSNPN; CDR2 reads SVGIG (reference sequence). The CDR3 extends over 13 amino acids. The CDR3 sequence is CAWSPSTSYEQYF. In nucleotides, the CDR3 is TGTGCCTGGAGTCCGTCCACATCCTACGAGCAGTACTTC.

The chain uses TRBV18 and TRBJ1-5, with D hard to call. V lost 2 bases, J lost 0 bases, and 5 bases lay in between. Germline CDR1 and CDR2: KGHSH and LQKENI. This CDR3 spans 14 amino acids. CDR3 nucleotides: TGTGCCAGCTCACCAGGGCTTAGCAATCAGCCCCAGCATTTT. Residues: CASSPGLSNQPQHF.

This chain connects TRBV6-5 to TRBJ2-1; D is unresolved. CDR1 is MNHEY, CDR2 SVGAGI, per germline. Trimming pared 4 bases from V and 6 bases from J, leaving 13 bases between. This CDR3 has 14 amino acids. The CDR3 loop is CASSFSVLGNEQFF. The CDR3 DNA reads TGTGCCAGCAGTTTTTCGGTTTTAGGCAATGAGCAGTTCTTC.